These 17 T cell receptor gamma chains originate from one sample sequenced in a study of intestinal T cells in coeliac disease. Genomic DNA came from ten 5-µm formalin-fixed paraffin-embedded scrolls per case. LymphoTrack primers amplified TRG sequences from 200 to 250 ng of biopsy DNA. TCRdb processed the multiplex PCR reads again with the CATT caller. The table lists about 1,800 gamma-chain clones, 40% to 55% of them singletons. Sequencing was done on a sample of a duodenal biopsy. These receptors were obtained from a human donor with celiac disease.

The gene calls are TRGV10 and TRGJP1. TRGV10 is filed as an ORF, its function uncertain. CDR3 size: 13 residues. The CDR3 sequence: CARGIHRSWFKIF. The CDR3, as DNA: TGTGCGCGTGGGATTCACCGGAGTTGGTTCAAGATATTT.

The CDR3 DNA is TGTGCTGCGTGGGACCAACCCCAGGACGGGTTCAAGATATTT. It yields the protein CAAWDQPQDGFKIF. The genes are TRGV10 and TRGJP1. TRGV10 is designated an ORF whose function remains uncertain. This CDR3 is built from 14 residues. V gave up 8 bases and J gave up 12 bases; unmatched junction bases: 16.

As concerns this clone: The junction shows a germline mismatch at one end, possibly a read error. The V gene is TRGV10, the J gene TRGJ1 or TRGJ2. TRGV10 is assigned to the ORF class and has an uncertain function. This CDR3 has 15 residues. The CDR3 DNA reads TGTGCTGCGTGGGGGGTGGGAGTTGGTTATTATAAGAAACTCTTT. It yields the protein CAAWGVGVGYYKKLF.

The chain has TRGV3 and TRGJ1 or TRGJ2. In germline, CDR1 is VTNTFY, CDR2 YDVSTARD (reference sequence). The V gene end was trimmed by 0 bases and the J gene end by 3 bases; junction bases not matched to a gene: 5. CDR3 length equals 14 residues. The chain's CDR3 is CATWDRPSYYKKLF. The CDR3, as DNA: TGTGCCACCTGGGACAGGCCCTCTTATTATAAGAAACTCTTT.

Remarks on this clone: Mismatch with germline at one junction end may stem from a read error. The chain employs TRGV9 and TRGJ1 or TRGJ2. This CDR3 has 14 amino acids. CDR1 GITISATS and CDR2 ISYDGTV come from the germline V gene (reference sequence). CDR3 bases: TGTGCCTTGCGGGAGGTTGCGAATTATTATAAGAAACTCTTT. This sequence encodes CALREVANYYKKLF.

This sequence joins TRGV10 and TRGJP1. TRGV10 carries the ORF label, with uncertain function. The CDR3 is 15 residues long. The V and J ends lost 11 bases and 8 bases, in that order; junction bases with no gene match: 18. The CDR3 nucleotides read TGTGCTGCGGTGGGACTTCCCCTCAACGGTTGGTTCAAGATATTT. Its translation is CAAVGLPLNGWFKIF.

The chain joins TRGV8 to TRGJ1 or TRGJ2. The germline CDR1 and CDR2 sequences are VENAVY and YDSYNSRV. Germline trimming cut 0 bases from V and 4 bases from J; bases unmatched to any gene: 6. This CDR3 has 14 amino acids. In DNA, the CDR3 is TGTGCCACCTGGGATAGGCGGGGCTATTATAAGAAACTCTTT. As protein: CATWDRRGYYKKLF.

The chain couples TRGV10 to TRGJP2. TRGV10 qualifies as an ORF whose function is uncertain. The CDR3 sequence is 19 residues long. The V gene end was trimmed by 8 bases and the J gene end by 3 bases; junction bases not matched to a gene: 22. This chain's CDR3 is CAAWDSADLSFCSDWIKTF. CDR3 nucleotides: TGTGCTGCGTGGGATTCCGCGGACCTAAGTTTTTGTAGTGATTGGATCAAGACGTTT.

Points on this clone: A much more abundant neighbour one base away suggests this may be a read error. The chain employs TRGV3 and TRGJ1 or TRGJ2. Germline V gene lookup returns CDR1 VTNTFY and CDR2 YDVSTARD (reference sequence). The CDR3 has 15 residues. The CDR3 sequence is CAAWDRLSFYYKKLF. CDR3 coding DNA: TGTGCCGCCTGGGACAGGCTTTCCTTTTATTATAAGAAACTCTTT.

Only one count was recorded for this clone. The V call is TRGV3, the J call TRGJP1. This CDR3 has 12 residues. From germline, CDR1 is VTNTFY and CDR2 YDVSTARD (reference sequence). Germline trimming cut 6 bases from V and 10 bases from J; bases unmatched to any gene: 8. The CDR3 sequence: CATWNLVWFKIF. CDR3 DNA: TGTGCCACCTGGAATCTGGTTTGGTTCAAGATATTT.

To note about this clone: This may be a read error, as it is one base from a much larger clone. Other DNA variants within this sample encode the same CDR3. This chain connects TRGV10 to TRGJP1. TRGV10 is an open reading frame whose function is uncertain. The CDR3 totals 15 residues. The CDR3 here is CAAWEAHTTGWFKIF. The CDR3 DNA follows: TGTGCTGCGTGGGAAGCTCATACCACCGGTTGGTTCAAGATATTT.

With regard to this clone: One base away lies a much larger clone, so this may be a sequencing read error. In the same sample, other DNA sequences code for this CDR3. This rearrangement joins TRGV10 to TRGJP1. TRGV10 is labeled an ORF, and its function is uncertain. Trimming cost V 8 bases and J 9 bases; bases outside gene matches: 13. This CDR3 region has 14 residues. The chain's CDR3 is CAAWDIKRRWFKIF. The CDR3 DNA sequence: TGTGCTGCGTGGGATATTAAGAGACGTTGGTTCAAGATATTT.

This clone was observed a few times. Here the CDR3 reads CATWVYYKKLF. In DNA, the CDR3 is TGTGCCACCTGGGTTTATTATAAGAAACTCTTT. The chain uses TRGV8 and TRGJ1 or TRGJ2. The CDR3 runs 11 residues. Germline assignment: CDR1 VENAVY and CDR2 YDSYNSRV. Losses at the gene ends were 5 bases for V and 3 bases for J; bases not matched to a gene: 1.

By share, this clone counts as large (0.1 to 1%). The chain recombines TRGV10 with TRGJ1 or TRGJ2. TRGV10 has ORF status, its function being uncertain. The V and J ends lost 8 bases and 0 bases, in that order; junction bases with no gene match: 5. The CDR3 is 13 amino acids. The CDR3 region is CAAWDENYYKKLF. CDR3 sequence (DNA): TGTGCTGCGTGGGATGAGAATTATTATAAGAAACTCTTT.

This clone was seen a handful of times. The V call is TRGV9, the J call TRGJ1 or TRGJ2. CDR1 is GITISATS, CDR2 ISYDGTV, per germline (reference sequence). V was pared by 3 bases and J by 5 bases, with 7 bases of the junction left unmatched. The CDR3 is 13 residues long. The CDR3 region is CALWEPWNYKKLF. The CDR3 DNA reads TGTGCCTTGTGGGAGCCTTGGAATTATAAGAAACTCTTT.

The genes are TRGV3 and TRGJP2. The CDR3 has 14 residues. Germline loops: CDR1 VTNTFY, CDR2 YDVSTARD (reference sequence). CDR3 region: CAPGAHSSDWIKTF. Here the CDR3 DNA reads TGTGCACCTGGTGCTCACAGTAGTGATTGGATCAAGACGTTT.

This clone was counted only a few times. This chain links TRGV9 with TRGJ1 or TRGJ2. Germline V gives CDR1 GITISATS, CDR2 ISYDGTV (reference sequence). Trimming at V came to 1 base and at J to 11 bases, leaving 2 bases not matched to a gene. The CDR3 consists of 10 residues. Written as DNA, the CDR3 is TGTGCCTTGTGGGAGGTCCAGAAACTCTTT. As protein: CALWEVQKLF.